In its sample, the clone carrying this TCR beta chain was seen many times. Its antigen is still unknown. The data belong to a study of T-cell memory formation after mild COVID-19. The overall study: TCR clusters were mostly confined to one donor each. Findings of the study overall: Prior to infection, memory already included some responding clones, suggesting cross-reactive memory joined.

CDR1 and CDR2 from the germline V gene are SQVTM and ANQGSEA. The CDR3 contains 13 residues. Germline trimming cut 7 bases from V and 1 base from J; bases unmatched to any gene: 5. TCRalpha and TCRbeta libraries used 5'RACE with constant-segment primers and UMIs. TCRdb passed the 5' RACE reads through MiXCR, listing each CDR3 protein once. The sample contains about 290,000 distinct CDR3 sequences, about a sixth of which appear only once. Input material: PBMCs or a T cell subset sorted from them (not recorded which). The chain carries TRBV29-1 and TRBJ2-3, with TRBD1 identical over 7 bases. This TCR derives from a man younger than 35 who had mild COVID-19 (a few samples of this study predate the infection). Cell type and time point are not known. The CDR3 DNA sequence: TGCAGCGCTACCACAGGGGGCACAGATACGCAGTATTTT. This gives the protein CSATTGGTDTQYF.